The entry below gives a single TCR beta chain sequence along with its context. This clone was seen a single time. Its specific antigen is unknown. Nothing much larger sits one base from this clone, and base qualities are not available. The entry originates in a study of blood T cell repertoires in COVID-19 (dated by TCRdb to between 2020 and 2021). Broadly, across the study: Samples covering the acute and convalescent phases of COVID-19 were provided by collaborators in the United States, Italy and Spain. The prospective study material was composed of cDNA or gDNA derived from T cells, B-cell-depleted T cells, or PBMCs. Deeply sampled blood TCRbeta repertoires from subjects exposed to, actively infected with, or recovered from COVID-19 were included in the dataset. The repertoires were made available in a free public database intended to serve as a resource for research on the immune response to SARS-CoV-2. The samples were drawn from the first 160 participants of the ongoing ImmuneRACE study and from more than 1,000 subjects provided by 6 global collaborators. Nearly every sample came with metadata listing a de-identified subject ID, COVID-19 status, age in years and sex. Where available, HLA class I and class II types were taken from metadata supplied by the sample provider and were not determined by assay-based typing. What the study reported, not specific to this receptor: The quantity of clinical and demographic metadata differed by source and by participant and was supplied without curation.

The collaborating institutions used their own protocols to collect whole blood in K2EDTA tubes. For TCRbeta analysis, collaborators shipped samples in one of three forms: frozen whole blood, isolated PBMCs, or DNA extracted from either of those sample types. Measured from the cysteine to the phenylalanine, the CDR3 is 18 residues long. The CDR3 DNA has 54 bases and is translated from base 1. Reading the germline V gene gives CDR1 KGHSH and CDR2 LQKENI. V ends up 3 bases short and J 9 bases short, with an unmatched junction base count of 14. The immunoSEQ Assay, a bias-controlled multiplex PCR, was used to amplify TCRbeta CDR3 regions from genomic DNA. The authors processed their data as follows. The number of nucleated cells in each sample was estimated by amplification of reference gene primers within the assay. Sequence reads were collapsed and filtered to measure the absolute abundance of every unique TCRbeta CDR3 rearrangement. For each sample, productive Simpson clonality was calculated as the square root of Simpson's diversity index across productive rearrangements. Entries here come from immuneACCESS through TCRdb and include only in-frame sequences with V and J called. Some clones fail to appear in such tables; in the studies checked, an unresolved V gene covers under half of the shortfall, and the cause of the remainder is unknown. The DNA was the basis for D and trimming; V, J and clone size are from that table. Counted in this sample were some 250,000 clones; roughly nine tenths of them appeared once. About 5.9% of the sample belongs to the ten largest clones.

Sequenced material: peripheral blood. Recombination linked TRBV18 to TRBJ2-1, and TRBD2 matches 13 of the central bases. This TCR came from a man in his sixties with acute or convalescent COVID-19. The sequenced DNA: TGTGCCAGCTCACCTTCACTAGCGGGAGGGCCGTCGGGTGGTGAGCAGTTCTTC. It codes for CASSPSLAGGPSGGEQFF.